Below, 26 T cell receptor beta chains from the same sample are listed, as sequenced in a study of blood T cell repertoires in COVID-19. The protocol was immunoSEQ multiplex PCR, while the TCRdb copy is restricted to in-frame clones and leaves out a portion. The sample carries 200,000 to 250,000 clones, 83% recorded once. Sequenced material: peripheral blood. The receptors were sampled from a woman in her forties or fifties with acute or convalescent COVID-19.

This clone was observed a handful of times. CDR3 sequence: CASSRSRVYELSYEQYF. In DNA form, the CDR3 reads TGCGCCAGCAGCCGATCGAGGGTATACGAACTCTCCTACGAGCAGTACTTC. The rearrangement uses TRBV4-3 and TRBJ2-7; tentative D call: TRBD2 (5 bases). With 4 bases removed from V and 0 bases from J, the gap between germline ends came to 19 bases. The V gene's germline CDR1 is LGHNA and CDR2 YSLEER. This CDR3 comprises 17 residues.

The genes are TRBV28 and TRBJ2-7; no clear D. Looked up from germline, CDR1 is MDHEN and CDR2 is SYDVKM. There are 17 residues in the CDR3. V was cut by 5 bases and J by 1 base, with 21 bases left in between. The CDR3 spells CASSTVLTPVPSYEQYF. In DNA form, the CDR3 reads TGTGCCAGCAGTACGGTCCTGACTCCAGTCCCATCCTACGAGCAGTACTTC.

The V gene is TRBV7-9, the J gene TRBJ2-3, with D perhaps TRBD2 (5 bases). V lost 5 bases, J lost 3 bases, and 18 bases lay in between. CDR1 SEHNR and CDR2 FQNEAQ come from the germline V gene (reference sequence). The CDR3 consists of 16 residues. CDR3 bases: TGTGCCAGCAGCCCACGGGCCTCAAGAGGGACAGATACGCAGTATTTT. Translated: CASSPRASRGTDTQYF.

The chain has TRBV7-2 and TRBJ2-2; D is unresolved. CDR3 size: 15 residues. The germline V gene has CDR1 SGHTA and CDR2 FQGNSA. V gave up 1 base and J gave up 0 bases, with 6 bases separating them. CDR3 in amino acids: CASSLGPANTGELFF. CDR3 DNA sequence: TGTGCCAGCAGCTTAGGCCCGGCGAACACCGGGGAGCTGTTTTTT.

The rearrangement joins TRBV7-2 to TRBJ2-7; D not resolved. The CDR3 spans 14 residues. Germline V lookup: CDR1 SGHTA, CDR2 FQGNSA. The ends were cut back, 0 bases at V and 3 bases at J, with 9 bases in the middle. CDR3 DNA sequence: TGTGCCAGCAGCTTAGCTGAACAGCTCTACGAGCAGTACTTC. Encoded protein: CASSLAEQLYEQYF.

V usage is TRBV5-1 and J usage is TRBJ1-4; 8 nucleotides align to TRBD1. This CDR3 spans 16 amino acids. With V trimmed by 0 bases and J by 5 bases, 6 bases remained unmatched. Germline CDR1 and CDR2: SGHRS and YFSETQ. The CDR3 bases are TGCGCCAGCAGCTTGGGGTGGACAGGGTCCAATGAAAAACTGTTTTTT. Translating it yields CASSLGWTGSNEKLFF.

V and J are TRBV28 and TRBJ1-1; D uncertain. The CDR3 runs to 14 residues. From germline, CDR1 is MDHEN and CDR2 SYDVKM. V dropped 3 bases and J dropped 0 bases, with 8 bases sitting between them. DNA of the CDR3: TGTGCCAGCAGTTTGTTAGAGTTGAACACTGAAGCTTTCTTT. Its protein is CASSLLELNTEAFF.

The V and J genes are TRBV3-1 (or the pseudogene TRBV3-2) and TRBJ1-5; D remains unclear. Germline assignment: CDR1 LGHDT and CDR2 YNNKEL (reference sequence). The CDR3 loop spans 15 amino acids. V was cut by 5 bases and J by 0 bases, with 11 bases left in between. The CDR3 DNA sequence: TGTGCCAGCAGCTTCAATCCGGGTAGCAATCAGCCCCAGCATTTT. Protein sequence: CASSFNPGSNQPQHF.

V usage is TRBV29-1 and J usage is TRBJ1-2, with a weak D call TRBD1 (5 bases). The V gene lost 5 bases and the J gene lost 8 bases, with 21 bases spanning the gap. The CDR3 is 14 residues long. Germline V gene lookup returns CDR1 SQVTM and CDR2 ANQGSEA. This CDR3 reads CSVRSTGDSGGYTF. The CDR3 coding sequence is TGCAGCGTTCGCTCTACAGGTGATTCGGGCGGCTACACCTTC. Using reference TRBV29-1 and TRBJ1-2 for the parts outside the CDR3, the full variable domain is SAVISQKPSRDICQRGTSLTIQCQVDSQVTMMFWYRQQPGQSLTLIATANQGSEATYESGFVIDKFPISRPNLTFSTLTVSNMSPEDSSIYLCSVRSTGDSGGYTFGSGTRLTVV.

The chain combines TRBV28 with TRBJ1-5; perhaps TRBD1 as D (5 bases). The CDR3 extends over 15 amino acids. The germline CDR1 and CDR2 sequences are MDHEN and SYDVKM. The germline V and J ends were trimmed by 5 bases and 6 bases, with 17 bases remaining between them. This CDR3 reads CASSIVVTEVQPQHF. CDR3 nucleotide sequence: TGTGCCAGCAGTATTGTTGTGACAGAAGTTCAGCCCCAGCATTTT.

The chain links TRBV3-1 (or the pseudogene TRBV3-2) to TRBJ1-5, with D perhaps TRBD1 (6 bases). Trimming shortened V by 3 bases and J by 4 bases, and 10 bases separated the two germline ends. The CDR3 has 14 residues. Germline CDR1 is LGHDT and CDR2 is YNNKEL (reference sequence). CDR3 amino acids: CASSHGQGNQPQHF. The CDR3 coding sequence is TGTGCCAGCAGCCACGGCCAGGGGAATCAGCCCCAGCATTTT.

The chain carries TRBV18 and TRBJ2-7; unclear D gene. With 0 bases removed from V and 8 bases from J, the gap between germline ends came to 11 bases. Germline CDR1 is KGHSH and CDR2 is LQKENI. This CDR3 spans 13 amino acids. CDR3 coding DNA: TGTGCCAGCTCACCACCGGCAGGATCGAAGCAGTACTTC. As protein: CASSPPAGSKQYF.

The chain carries TRBV4-2 and TRBJ2-7; possibly TRBD2 for D (6 bases). The germline gives CDR1 LGHNA, CDR2 YNFKEQ. Trimming removed 4 bases from V and 7 bases from J, with 11 bases in between. This CDR3 contains 12 residues. The CDR3 loop reads CASSPRLGEQYF. The CDR3, as DNA: TGTGCCAGCAGCCCGAGACTAGGAGAGCAGTACTTC.

The rearrangement joins TRBV28 to TRBJ2-7, with TRBD1 identical over 11 bases. CDR3 length: 16 amino acids. Unmatched junction bases numbered 2, after V lost 1 base and J lost 0 bases. Germline V lookup: CDR1 MDHEN, CDR2 SYDVKM. CDR3 DNA: TGTGCCAGCAGTTTATTGGGGACAGGGGGCTCCTACGAGCAGTACTTC. Its protein product is CASSLLGTGGSYEQYF.

Here the CDR3 reads CASSLAGYGYTF. Here the CDR3 DNA reads TGTGCCAGCAGTTTGGCGGGATATGGCTACACCTTC. The chain joins TRBV27 to TRBJ1-2; no firm D call. This CDR3 region has 12 residues. V was pared by 3 bases and J by 5 bases, with 7 bases between. Germline assignment: CDR1 MNHEY and CDR2 SMNVEV (reference sequence).

The rearrangement uses TRBV11-2 and TRBJ1-1, with unresolved D. The V end was cut by 5 bases, the J end by 10 bases, with 17 bases between. Germline V gene data show CDR1 as SGHAT and CDR2 as FQNNGV. The CDR3 spans 13 residues. Here the CDR3 DNA reads TGTGCCAGCAGCCCGCCCCCCCCAACCGGAGCTTTCTTT. This gives the protein CASSPPPPTGAFF.

The chain recombines TRBV5-1 with TRBJ1-4; D is perhaps TRBD1 (5 bases). The V gene's germline CDR1 is SGHRS and CDR2 YFSETQ. Trimming shortened V by 5 bases and J by 8 bases, and 19 bases separated the two germline ends. This CDR3 region has 15 residues. The CDR3 protein is CASRRGGYQEEKLFF. CDR3 nucleotide sequence: TGCGCCAGCAGAAGGGGAGGGTATCAGGAAGAAAAACTGTTTTTT.

This chain links TRBV19 with TRBJ1-2; TRBD1 might be the D (5 bases). The CDR3 is made up of 13 amino acids. The V gene's germline CDR1 is LNHDA and CDR2 SQIVND (reference sequence). With 5 bases removed from V and 3 bases from J, the gap between germline ends came to 10 bases. The CDR3 loop reads CASSQQAYYGYTF. CDR3 coding DNA: TGTGCCAGTAGTCAACAGGCCTACTATGGCTACACCTTC.

V usage is TRBV2 and J usage is TRBJ1-1; D gene unclear. Germline CDR1 and CDR2: SNHLY and FYNNEI. CDR3 size: 16 residues. The V end was cut by 5 bases, the J end by 9 bases, with 25 bases between. As DNA, the CDR3 is TGTGCCAGCAGTTCCCGGTCAGGCCTCGGCCGCCAGAAAGCTTTCTTT. It is translated as CASSSRSGLGRQKAFF.

This chain joins TRBV10-3 and TRBJ1-4; 7 nucleotides agree with TRBD1. The CDR3 consists of 15 residues. The V gene's germline CDR1 is ENHRY and CDR2 SYGVKD. Trimming cost V 3 bases and J 7 bases; bases outside gene matches: 8. As DNA, the CDR3 is TGTGCCATCAGTGAATACAGGGGCGGACCTGAAAAACTGTTTTTT. Amino acids: CAISEYRGGPEKLFF.

The chain combines TRBV12-3 or TRBV12-4 with TRBJ2-7, with 11 positions matching TRBD2. This CDR3 is 11 amino acids long. J gave up 10 bases and V 5 bases, and 1 base lay outside the gene matches. The CDR3 loop is CASSTSGRQYF. CDR3 DNA: TGTGCCAGCAGTACTAGCGGGAGACAGTACTTC.

The chain links TRBV5-5 to TRBJ2-7; perhaps TRBD1 as D (6 bases). Per germline, CDR1 SGHKS and CDR2 YYEKEE (reference sequence). V lost 2 bases and J lost 3, with 9 bases in between. The CDR3 is made up of 13 amino acids. The CDR3 sequence: CASSFNRDYEQYF. The CDR3 nucleotides are TGTGCCAGCAGCTTTAACAGGGACTACGAGCAGTACTTC.

The table lists this clone with a few counts. The chain employs TRBV4-1 and TRBJ1-4, with D perhaps TRBD1 (5 bases). The CDR3 sequence is 15 residues long. V lost 1 base and J 7 bases, leaving 13 bases between the germline ends. Germline assignment: CDR1 MGHRA and CDR2 YSYEKL. DNA of the CDR3: TGCGCCAGCAGCCAAGCGGCAGGGTCGGCTGAAAAACTGTTTTTT. This translates into CASSQAAGSAEKLFF.

The chain combines TRBV6-1 with TRBJ2-1; D is ambiguous. There are 16 residues in the CDR3. V lost 4 bases, J lost 2 bases, and 15 bases lay in between. From germline, CDR1 is MNHNS and CDR2 SASEGT. The CDR3 nucleotides are TGTGCCAGCAGTGCGATTGTGGCCTTGACCTACAATGAGCAGTTCTTC. It translates to CASSAIVALTYNEQFF.

The chain combines TRBV20-1 with TRBJ2-3; D is uncertain. V lost 4 bases, J lost 5 bases, and 7 bases lay in between. The CDR3 spans 11 residues. From germline, CDR1 is DFQATT and CDR2 SNEGSKA (reference sequence). CDR3 coding DNA: TGCAGTGCTACCCGCGGAGATACGCAGTATTTT. Protein product: CSATRGDTQYF.

V gene TRBV27 combines with J gene TRBJ2-3; 8 positions agree with TRBD2. CDR3 length: 16 residues. The V gene end was trimmed by 6 bases and the J gene end by 3 bases; junction bases not matched to a gene: 11. Germline V gene data show CDR1 as MNHEY and CDR2 as SMNVEV (reference sequence). DNA for the CDR3: TGTGCCAGCAGACCGGGGGGGGGAGTGAGAACAGATACGCAGTATTTT. Translating it yields CASRPGGGVRTDTQYF.